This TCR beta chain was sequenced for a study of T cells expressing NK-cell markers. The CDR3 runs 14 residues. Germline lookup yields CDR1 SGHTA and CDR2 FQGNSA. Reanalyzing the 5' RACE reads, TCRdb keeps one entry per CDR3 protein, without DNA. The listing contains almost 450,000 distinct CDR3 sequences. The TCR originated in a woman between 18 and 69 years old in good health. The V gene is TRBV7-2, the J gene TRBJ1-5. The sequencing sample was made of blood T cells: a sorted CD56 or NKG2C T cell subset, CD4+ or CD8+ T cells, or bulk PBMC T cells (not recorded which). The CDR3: CASSLREGNQPQHF.